A single sample is the source of the 8 T cell receptor beta chains below, sequenced in a study of technical replicates of blood from a few donors. Method: immunoSEQ multiplex PCR; TCRdb's copy keeps in-frame clones and lacks some. The table shows approximately 88,000 clones, with 95% to 97% occurring only once. Sequenced material: T cells isolated from PBMCs. The receptors derive from a human donor in good health.

The rearrangement links TRBV28 to TRBJ2-3, with D possibly being TRBD2 (6 bases). Germline CDR1 reads MDHEN; CDR2 reads SYDVKM. The V and J ends lost 3 bases and 5 bases respectively, with 12 bases between them. The CDR3 consists of 14 residues. For the CDR3, the DNA is TGTGCCAGCAGTTTGGGCGGGACGGGAGATACGCAGTATTTT. Its translation is CASSLGGTGDTQYF.

The chain uses TRBV18 and TRBJ2-7; unclear D gene. Trimming shortened V by 0 bases and J by 0 bases, and 6 bases separated the two germline ends. The CDR3 sequence is 14 residues long. CDR1 is KGHSH and CDR2 is LQKENI in the germline V gene. In DNA form, the CDR3 reads TGTGCCAGCTCACCACCACAGAGCTCCTACGAGCAGTACTTC. Its protein is CASSPPQSSYEQYF.

This sequence joins TRBV11-2 and TRBJ1-5; 8 positions agree with TRBD1. Looked up from germline, CDR1 is SGHAT and CDR2 is FQNNGV. V lost 0 bases and J lost 6; bases outside the gene matches: 4. The CDR3 sequence is 15 residues long. CDR3 sequence reads: CASSLDGQGSQPQHF. DNA of the CDR3: TGTGCCAGCAGCTTAGATGGACAGGGTTCTCAGCCCCAGCATTTT.

The chain uses TRBV7-2 and TRBJ1-2; 11 bases are shared with TRBD1. Per germline, CDR1 SGHTA and CDR2 FQGNSA. V shed 5 bases, J shed 8 bases, and the junction held 7 bases outside the gene matches. The CDR3 has 14 amino acids. CDR3 sequence: CASSPGQGALGYTF. The CDR3 DNA reads TGTGCCAGCAGCCCCGGACAGGGGGCGTTGGGCTACACCTTC.

The chain carries TRBV4-2 and TRBJ2-1; 7 bases are shared with TRBD2. Germline V CDR1 and CDR2: LGHNA, YNFKEQ. The CDR3 totals 16 residues. V lost 0 bases, J lost 5 bases, and 7 bases stayed unmatched. The CDR3 coding sequence is TGTGCCAGCAGCCAAGATGAGCGGCTAGCGGACAATGAGCAGTTCTTC. It codes for CASSQDERLADNEQFF.

V usage is TRBV7-2 and J usage is TRBJ2-3; unclear D gene. Between the trimmed V and J ends, which lost 2 bases and 6 bases, there was a span of 15 bases. CDR1 is SGHTA, CDR2 FQGNSA, per germline. CDR3 size: 15 residues. CDR3 sequence: CASSLNLAKSDTQYF. In nucleotides, the CDR3 is TGTGCCAGCAGCTTAAACTTAGCAAAGTCCGATACGCAGTATTTT.

The rearrangement joins TRBV15 to TRBJ2-1, with 14 positions matching TRBD2. Unmatched junction bases numbered 10, after V lost 4 bases and J lost 14 bases. This CDR3 region has 15 residues. Per the germline V gene, CDR1 is LNHNV and CDR2 is YYDKDF (reference sequence). The CDR3 nucleotides are TGTGCCACCAGCATAGCAAGAGGGACTAGCGGGAGAAAGTTCTTC. Translated: CATSIARGTSGRKFF.

The V call is TRBV11-2, the J call TRBJ1-2, with D uncertain. V was clipped by 8 bases and J by 8 bases, with 21 bases between them. Germline CDR1 is SGHAT and CDR2 is FQNNGV. The CDR3 has 14 residues. This CDR3 is CASALHRELEGYTF. CDR3 nucleotides: TGTGCCAGCGCCTTACACCGGGAGCTGGAGGGCTACACCTTC.